Following are 10 T cell receptor beta chains from one sample sequenced in a study of vaccination and CD4 T cells after COVID-19 (dated by TCRdb to 2022 to 2024). The sample's treatment or condition, from its label and the paper: approximately 10-day PBMC culture with coronavirus spike peptide pools or control peptides (ViraFEST assay). These receptors have no identified antigens. Library generation was performed with PCR. Reads for this sample came from an Illumina iSeq 100. TCR sequencing of DNA from cultured CD4+ T cells used the Oncomine TCR Beta short-read assay at the Johns Hopkins FTIC core. Using fastp trimming at Q25 and MiXCR clonotype assembly, TCRdb reanalyzed the public sequencing data and kept in-frame beta chains. Rows merge per CDR3 protein into single entries with the most common DNA and genes. This sample has about 4,600 distinct CDR3 sequences in its table, and approximately 47% of those were observed once. Roughly 40% of the sample is held by the ten biggest clonotypes.

Specimen: CD4+ T cells from blood, cultured in vitro. The receptor set was obtained from a human donor who had recovered from COVID-19.

The chain recombines TRBV20-1 with TRBJ1-4; tentative D call: TRBD1 (5 bases). The CDR3 has 14 residues. Per the germline V gene, CDR1 is DFQATT and CDR2 is SNEGSKA (reference sequence). With 6 bases removed from V and 3 bases from J, the gap between germline ends came to 14 bases. CDR3 residues: CSAQEGASNEKLFF. The CDR3 DNA follows: TGCAGTGCACAAGAAGGGGCTTCTAATGAAAAACTGTTTTTT.

The rearrangement links TRBV20-1 to TRBJ2-7, with 8 bases identical to TRBD1. The CDR3 is 13 residues long. J lost 3 bases, V lost 6 bases, and 7 bases had no gene match. Germline V gene lookup returns CDR1 DFQATT and CDR2 SNEGSKA (reference sequence). CDR3 protein: CSARGQGNYEQYF. The CDR3 bases are TGCAGTGCCAGGGGGCAGGGGAACTACGAGCAGTACTTC.

This chain connects TRBV7-2 to TRBJ1-3, with 8 bases lining up with TRBD1. Looked up from germline, CDR1 is SGHTA and CDR2 is FQGNSA. The CDR3 has 16 amino acids. V trimming: 5 bases; J trimming: 0 bases; junction bases outside the gene matches: 6. This chain's CDR3 is CASSVDREISGNTIYF. The CDR3 DNA sequence: TGTGCCAGCAGCGTGGACAGGGAAATCTCTGGAAACACCATATATTTT.

V and J are TRBV12-3 or TRBV12-4 and TRBJ2-3; D is ambiguous. Trimming shortened V by 1 base and J by 3 bases, and 5 bases separated the two germline ends. The length of the CDR3 is 13 residues. The CDR3 DNA is TGTGCCAGCAGTTTAGTCACGACAGATACGCAGTATTTT. This sequence encodes CASSLVTTDTQYF.

The J gene is TRBJ2-5, the V gene TRBV5-1; D is perhaps TRBD1 (6 bases). This CDR3 contains 14 residues. V lost 0 bases and J 3 bases, leaving 9 bases between the germline ends. Germline values: CDR1 SGHRS, CDR2 YFSETQ. CDR3 coding DNA: TGCGCCAGCAGCTTGGCACAGGGTGAAGAGACCCAGTACTTC. The encoded protein is CASSLAQGEETQYF.

This clonotype was seen a few times. The J gene is TRBJ1-1, the V gene TRBV7-2; D possibly corresponds to TRBD1 (5 bases). V dropped 3 bases and J dropped 4 bases, with 9 bases sitting between them. This CDR3 has 13 residues. The germline V gene has CDR1 SGHTA and CDR2 FQGNSA. The CDR3 reads CASSFWTRTEAFF. The CDR3 DNA sequence: TGTGCCAGCAGCTTCTGGACACGCACTGAAGCTTTCTTT.

This clonotype turned up a few times. The chain couples TRBV5-4 to TRBJ2-2; TRBD1 or TRBD2 may be the D gene (5 bases each). The CDR3 length is 18 residues. Germline V gene lookup returns CDR1 SGHNT and CDR2 YYREEE (reference sequence). The ends were cut back, 4 bases at V and 5 bases at J, with 24 bases in the middle. DNA of the CDR3: TGTGCCAGCAGCCCACGGGGCGCGCAGGGATTAGGGACCGGGGAGCTGTTTTTT. Its protein is CASSPRGAQGLGTGELFF.

The chain uses TRBV4-3 and TRBJ2-5, with D perhaps given as TRBD1 or TRBD2 (5 bases each). This CDR3 has 14 amino acids. Germline CDR1 and CDR2: LGHNA and YSLEER. V was shortened by 0 bases and J by 5 bases, with 10 bases between the two germline ends. The CDR3 loop reads CASSQERGGETQYF. The DNA of the CDR3 is TGCGCCAGCAGCCAAGAAAGGGGCGGGGAGACCCAGTACTTC.

The V and J genes are TRBV7-9 and TRBJ1-2; D is unresolved. V lost 1 base, J lost 7 bases, and 19 bases lay in between. The CDR3 runs 16 residues. The germline CDR1 and CDR2 sequences are SEHNR and FQNEAQ (reference sequence). CDR3 region: CASSLDGVLGPGGYTF. The DNA for the CDR3 is TGTGCCAGCAGCTTAGACGGCGTGTTGGGTCCGGGTGGCTACACCTTC.

The CDR3 nucleotides are TGTGCCAGCACTGATGACAGTGCCGGGACTAGGGGGGAGACCCAGTACTTC. This codes for CASTDDSAGTRGETQYF. This chain connects TRBV6-2 or TRBV6-3 to TRBJ2-5; 8 nucleotides agree with TRBD2. The CDR3 totals 17 residues. Germline V gene lookup returns CDR1 MNHEY and CDR2 SVGEGT. The junction had 18 bases not matched to a gene; V was cut back by 7 bases and J by 5 bases.